The clone carrying this T cell receptor (beta chain) came up many times. Antigen unknown. The sample is drawn from a study of neurological immune-mediated disorders. Broader study findings: With the multiple sclerosis repertoire cluster, neither clinical nor MRI features showed any association.

Template-switch 5'RACE cDNA synthesis added a 10-nucleotide unique molecular identifier. One entry per CDR3 protein, called by TCRdb with MiXCR from the 5' RACE reads. The table shows roughly 46,000 distinct CDR3 sequences, with about 2% occurring only once. The sequence was collected from a middle-aged woman with multiple sclerosis. The sequenced sample consisted of PBMCs.

The CDR3 is CASSLAVTGVTGNGGELFF. The CDR3 DNA reads as TGTGCCAGCAGCTTAGCTGTTACCGGCGTTACAGGGAACGGCGGGGAGCTGTTTTTT. This chain links TRBV7-8 with TRBJ2-2, with D possibly being TRBD1 (6 bases). CDR3 size: 19 residues. V was trimmed by 0 bases and J by 7 bases, leaving 24 bases between them. Per the germline V gene, CDR1 is SGHVS and CDR2 is FQNEAQ.